A single sample gave rise to the 5 T cell receptor beta chains below, sequenced in a study of blood T cell repertoires in COVID-19. TCRdb keeps only in-frame clones here, not all; method: immunoSEQ multiplex PCR. The sample contains roughly 200,000 clones, around nine tenths of which appear only once. Sequenced sample: peripheral blood. The receptors were gathered from a man in his fifties or sixties with acute or convalescent COVID-19.

V and J are TRBV4-1 and TRBJ1-2, with D unclear. The germline V gene encodes CDR1 MGHRA and CDR2 YSYEKL. The CDR3 contains 14 residues. V lost 4 bases and J 2 bases, leaving 11 bases between the germline ends. The CDR3 loop reads CASSLTGGNYGYTF. CDR3 DNA: TGCGCCAGCAGCCTGACGGGAGGCAACTATGGCTACACCTTC.

V and J are TRBV28 and TRBJ1-1; TRBD1 is a possible D gene (6 bases). The V end was cut by 6 bases, the J end by 3 bases, with 14 bases between. The CDR3 has 14 amino acids. Germline values: CDR1 MDHEN, CDR2 SYDVKM. The CDR3 protein is CASSAGGPYTEAFF. In DNA, the CDR3 is TGTGCCAGCAGCGCCGGGGGGCCCTACACTGAAGCTTTCTTT. The complete variable domain, with remaining parts taken from reference TRBV28 and TRBJ1-1, reads DVKVTQSSRYLVKRTGEKVFLECVQDMDHENMFWYRQDPGLGLRLIYFSYDVKMKEKGDIPEGYSVSREKKERFSLILESASTNQTSMYLCASSAGGPYTEAFFGQGTRLTVV.

The chain is built from TRBV27 and TRBJ1-5, with D possibly being TRBD1 (6 bases). The germline V gene has CDR1 MNHEY and CDR2 SMNVEV (reference sequence). Between the trimmed V and J ends, which lost 7 bases and 0 bases, there was a span of 13 bases. The CDR3 is made up of 15 amino acids. CDR3 bases: TGTGCCAGCATGAGGACAGTTTATAGCAATCAGCCCCAGCATTTT. Protein: CASMRTVYSNQPQHF.

This rearrangement joins TRBV18 to TRBJ2-7; 14 bases fit TRBD2. V was clipped by 3 bases and J by 1 base; unmatched bases: 11. Germline loops: CDR1 KGHSH, CDR2 LQKENI. There are 19 residues in the CDR3. This CDR3 reads CASSPASPGLAGGSYEQYF. The CDR3 DNA reads TGTGCCAGCTCACCGGCCTCCCCCGGACTAGCGGGGGGTTCCTACGAGCAGTACTTC.

The table lists this clone with a few counts. V gene TRBV18 combines with J gene TRBJ2-7; a weak D match, TRBD1 (6 bases). The CDR3 runs to 15 residues. The V gene's germline CDR1 is KGHSH and CDR2 LQKENI. Between the trimmed V and J ends, which lost 2 bases and 6 bases, there was a span of 17 bases. The CDR3 spells CASSPFKGQSSEQYF. The CDR3 bases are TGTGCCAGCTCACCATTTAAGGGACAAAGCTCCGAGCAGTACTTC.